The 28 T cell receptor beta chains in this list originate from one sample, sequenced in a study of T cell repertoires in cytomegalovirus infection. TCRdb re-called the reads through MiXCR, storing one row per CDR3 protein. The table includes some 230,000 distinct CDR3 sequences, roughly 22% detected once. Sequenced sample: CD8+ T cells from PBMCs. Every receptor here comes from a human donor in good health (CMV status not recorded). Some clones in this sample may be carry-over from other donors' samples.

This clonotype occurred many times. The chain joins TRBV9 to TRBJ2-1; TRBD2 matches at 9 bases. This CDR3 contains 15 residues. Losses at the gene ends were 4 bases for V and 9 bases for J; bases not matched to a gene: 11. Germline values: CDR1 SGDLS, CDR2 YYNGEE. CDR3 in DNA: TGTGCCAGCAGCAAAAGCGGGGGGACCGCTGGTGAGCAGTTCTTC. The encoded protein is CASSKSGGTAGEQFF.

The chain joins TRBV6-1 to TRBJ1-5, with 11 bases that match TRBD1. The germline CDR1 and CDR2 sequences are MNHNS and SASEGT. The junction had 4 bases not matched to a gene; V was cut back by 7 bases and J by 2 bases. There are 15 residues in the CDR3. The CDR3 bases are TGTGCCAGCACCGGACAGGGGGCCGGCAATCAGCCCCAGCATTTT. Translating gives CASTGQGAGNQPQHF.

The CDR3 sequence: CASSLRASNEQFF. The CDR3 DNA reads TGTGCCAGCAGCTTGAGGGCTTCTAATGAGCAGTTCTTC. This chain links TRBV5-4 with TRBJ2-1; D not certain. This CDR3 region has 13 residues. From germline, CDR1 is SGHNT and CDR2 YYREEE (reference sequence). With 1 base removed from V and 7 bases from J, the gap between germline ends came to 9 bases.

In this sample, this clonotype turned up a few times. The chain is built from TRBV19 and TRBJ2-1; D gene ambiguous. Germline V CDR1 and CDR2: LNHDA, SQIVND (reference sequence). The CDR3 length is 13 residues. V was clipped by 5 bases and J by 4 bases, with 9 bases between them. The CDR3 region has the DNA TGTGCCAGTAGTTTTGACGTTTACAATGAGCAGTTCTTC. As protein: CASSFDVYNEQFF.

V and J are TRBV28 and TRBJ1-5; unclear D gene. CDR3 length equals 13 residues. Germline V gene sequence: CDR1 MDHEN, CDR2 SYDVKM. Trimming removed 6 bases at V and 2 bases at J, with 8 bases between. CDR3: CASRPIGNQPQHF. The CDR3 coding sequence is TGTGCCAGCAGGCCTATAGGCAATCAGCCCCAGCATTTT. Based on the CDR3 plus reference TRBV28 and TRBJ1-5, the full variable domain is DVKVTQSSRYLVKRTGEKVFLECVQDMDHENMFWYRQDPGLGLRLIYFSYDVKMKEKGDIPEGYSVSREKKERFSLILESASTNQTSMYLCASRPIGNQPQHFGDGTRLSIL.

Ten or more counts support this clonotype. The chain uses TRBV6-4 and TRBJ2-1, with 11 bases identical to TRBD2. CDR1 and CDR2 from the germline V gene are MRHNA and SNTAGT. CDR3 length equals 15 residues. With 8 bases clipped from V and 7 bases from J, the junction kept 10 bases outside the gene matches. The chain's CDR3 is CASAALAGAMNEQFF. Here the CDR3 DNA reads TGTGCCAGCGCGGCACTAGCGGGGGCCATGAATGAGCAGTTCTTC.

This clonotype was seen repeatedly, ten times or more. The chain couples TRBV12-3 or TRBV12-4 to TRBJ2-1; D gene ambiguous. CDR3 length: 15 amino acids. Trimming cost V 4 bases and J 2 bases, with 12 bases left between them. CDR3 DNA sequence: TGTGCCAGCAGTTGGGGTAACCCACCCTACAATGAGCAGTTCTTC. Protein product: CASSWGNPPYNEQFF.

The sample holds many counts of this clonotype. The chain couples TRBV27 to TRBJ2-7; 9 bases align to TRBD2. The CDR3 contains 18 residues. CDR1 is MNHEY and CDR2 is SMNVEV in the germline V gene (reference sequence). The V segment lost 7 bases and the J segment 0 bases; nucleotides outside the gene matches: 16. The CDR3 loop reads CASKGVNGLAPHSYEQYF. Written as DNA, the CDR3 is TGTGCCAGCAAGGGGGTGAATGGACTAGCGCCACACTCCTACGAGCAGTACTTC.

The CDR3 protein is CASKSQVNSPLHF. Written as DNA, the CDR3 is TGTGCCAGCAAATCCCAAGTCAATTCACCCCTCCACTTT. This chain links TRBV28 with TRBJ1-6; no firm D call. CDR1 is MDHEN, CDR2 SYDVKM, per germline. The V gene lost 7 bases and the J gene lost 7 bases, with 11 bases spanning the gap. CDR3 length: 13 amino acids.

This clonotype was recorded at least ten times. The chain combines TRBV7-9 with TRBJ1-1; tentatively, D is TRBD1 (6 bases). The V gene lost 1 base and the J gene lost 7 bases, with 7 bases spanning the gap. The V gene's germline CDR1 is SEHNR and CDR2 FQNEAQ (reference sequence). The CDR3 totals 12 residues. DNA for the CDR3: TGTGCCAGCAGCTTAGGGACAGTTGAAGCTTTCTTT. Translated: CASSLGTVEAFF.

This clonotype was counted many times. The V call is TRBV7-8, the J call TRBJ2-3; D is unresolved. Looked up from germline, CDR1 is SGHVS and CDR2 is FQNEAQ. This CDR3 region has 14 residues. Trimming left V 1 base short and J 4 bases short, with 9 bases between. The CDR3 here is CASSLEAGPDTQYF. The CDR3 bases are TGTGCCAGCAGCTTAGAAGCTGGCCCAGATACGCAGTATTTT.

This clonotype was observed a few times. This chain uses TRBV2 with TRBJ2-3; 10 bases map to TRBD2. The J segment lost 4 bases and the V segment lost 5 bases, leaving 3 bases of the junction unmatched. The CDR3 totals 14 residues. The germline V gene encodes CDR1 SNHLY and CDR2 FYNNEI. Written as DNA, the CDR3 is TGTGCCAGCAGTCCCGGGACTAGCGCAGATACGCAGTATTTT. Its translation: CASSPGTSADTQYF. Full variable domain (outside the CDR3, taken from reference TRBV2 and TRBJ2-3): EPEVTQTPSHQVTQMGQEVILRCVPISNHLYFYWYRQILGQKVEFLVSFYNNEISEKSEIFDDQFSVERPDGSNFTLKIRSTKLEDSAMYFCASSPGTSADTQYFGPGTRLTVL.

Note on this clonotype: One base away lies a much larger clone, so this may be a sequencing read error. The J gene is TRBJ2-7, the V gene TRBV7-2, with D uncertain. The V gene's germline CDR1 is SGHTA and CDR2 FQGNSA. V was pared by 5 bases and J by 3 bases, with 11 bases between. This CDR3 has 13 residues. The CDR3 DNA sequence: TGTGCCAGCAGCCCCCATGAGTGCTACGAGCAGTACTTC. The encoded protein is CASSPHECYEQYF. The full variable domain, rest sourced from reference TRBV7-2 and TRBJ2-7, is GAGVSQSPSNKVTEKGKDVELRCDPISGHTALYWYRQSLGQGLEFLIYFQGNSAPDKSGLPSDRFSAERTGGSVSTLTIQRTQQEDSAVYLCASSPHECYEQYFGPGTRLTVT.

This chain joins TRBV20-1 and TRBJ1-2; D is possibly TRBD1 (5 bases). This CDR3 comprises 11 residues. V lost 4 bases and J lost 7, with 10 bases in between. Germline V gives CDR1 DFQATT, CDR2 SNEGSKA (reference sequence). The CDR3 region is CSANDRFGYTF. The CDR3 bases are TGCAGTGCTAACGACAGATTTGGCTACACCTTC.

The rearrangement uses TRBV4-1 and TRBJ2-7, with TRBD2 matching over 7 bases. V lost 0 bases, J lost 2 bases, and 7 bases stayed unmatched. Germline values: CDR1 MGHRA, CDR2 YSYEKL. The CDR3 contains 16 residues. Here the CDR3 reads CASSQDLPSGTYEQYF. The DNA of the CDR3 is TGCGCCAGCAGCCAAGATCTTCCTAGCGGTACCTACGAGCAGTACTTC.

The chain recombines TRBV7-9 with TRBJ1-1; weak D call: TRBD1 (5 bases). CDR1 and CDR2 (germline): SEHNR, FQNEAQ (reference sequence). V was shortened by 1 base and J by 6 bases, with 18 bases between the two germline ends. This CDR3 comprises 16 residues. CDR3 sequence reads: CASSLDHSGGGSEAFF. CDR3 bases: TGTGCCAGCAGCTTAGATCATTCGGGGGGAGGGTCTGAAGCTTTCTTT.

This clonotype was recorded at least ten times. The J gene is TRBJ2-1, the V gene TRBV10-3; D unclear. This CDR3 comprises 15 residues. CDR1 and CDR2 from the germline V gene are ENHRY and SYGVKD. V was pared by 0 bases and J by 4 bases, with 10 bases between. CDR3 amino acids: CAISESVLDYNEQFF. The CDR3 DNA is TGTGCCATCAGTGAGTCTGTCCTCGATTACAATGAGCAGTTCTTC.

V and J are TRBV20-1 and TRBJ1-1, with D tentatively TRBD1 (6 bases). This CDR3 is built from 13 residues. Germline CDR1 and CDR2: DFQATT and SNEGSKA (reference sequence). Trimming shortened V by 2 bases and J by 13 bases, and 20 bases separated the two germline ends. CDR3 in DNA: TGCAGTGCTAGAAAAGAACAGGTGGGGGGGCATTTCTTT. The encoded protein is CSARKEQVGGHFF.

The rearrangement joins TRBV28 to TRBJ2-1; tentatively, D is TRBD1 or TRBD2 (5 bases each). This CDR3 has 13 residues. In germline, CDR1 is MDHEN, CDR2 SYDVKM. Trimming left V 3 bases short and J 9 bases short, with 12 bases between. The CDR3 nucleotides are TGTGCCAGCAGTTTCCCCGGGGCGGTTGAGCAGTTCTTC. This translates into CASSFPGAVEQFF.

This chain connects TRBV19 to TRBJ1-1, with D hard to call. Trimming removed 7 bases from V and 10 bases from J, with 13 bases in between. The CDR3 consists of 11 residues. Germline lookup yields CDR1 LNHDA and CDR2 SQIVND (reference sequence). The CDR3 coding sequence is TGTGCCAGTATCTCCCCCGACGGAGCTTTCTTT. This sequence encodes CASISPDGAFF.

This clonotype was seen a few times. V usage is TRBV19 and J usage is TRBJ2-6, with 7 bases that match TRBD1. The CDR3 is 18 residues long. V lost 3 bases to trimming and J lost 9 bases; unmatched junction nucleotides: 17. Germline V lookup: CDR1 LNHDA, CDR2 SQIVND (reference sequence). Here the CDR3 DNA reads TGTGCCAGTAGTATTTGGACAGGCGGACAGCTCTTTGTCAACGTCCTGACTTTC. Protein product: CASSIWTGGQLFVNVLTF. The variable domain in full, completed from reference TRBV19 and TRBJ2-6, reads DGGITQSPKYLFRKEGQNVTLSCEQNLNHDAMYWYRQDPGQGLRLIYYSQIVNDFQKGDIAEGYSVSREKKESFPLTVTSAQKNPTAFYLCASSIWTGGQLFVNVLTFGAGSRLTVL.

This chain joins TRBV29-1 and TRBJ2-7, with unresolved D. Trimming removed 8 bases from V and 5 bases from J, with 13 bases in between. Germline V gives CDR1 SQVTM, CDR2 ANQGSEA. This CDR3 has 11 residues. As DNA, the CDR3 is TGCAGCTTTATTGCTGACCACGAGCAGTACTTC. This translates into CSFIADHEQYF.

This clonotype showed up just a few times. This sequence joins TRBV28 and TRBJ1-2, with 7 positions matching TRBD1. Germline V gene data show CDR1 as MDHEN and CDR2 as SYDVKM. The CDR3 is made up of 16 amino acids. J lost 6 bases, V lost 5 bases, and 15 bases had no gene match. In DNA form, the CDR3 reads TGTGCCAGCAGTCCGACCCGGGACAGCGAGATCAATGGCTACACCTTC. Protein product: CASSPTRDSEINGYTF.

Of note for this clonotype: A much larger clone sits a single nucleotide away, making a read error possible. This chain connects TRBV28 to TRBJ1-1; 8 bases are a match to TRBD1. Germline-derived CDR1 and CDR2 are MDHEN and SYDVKM. With 5 bases clipped from V and 1 base from J, the junction kept 12 bases outside the gene matches. This CDR3 spans 17 amino acids. The CDR3 coding sequence is TGTGCCAGCAGTCCCGAACCCCCAGGGGGCCCGAACACTGAAGCTTTCTTT. Its protein is CASSPEPPGGPNTEAFF.

The genes are TRBV6-4 and TRBJ2-1; TRBD1 or TRBD2 may be the D gene (5 bases each). V gave up 3 bases and J gave up 13 bases, with 19 bases separating them. The CDR3 sequence is 14 residues long. CDR1 and CDR2 (germline): MRHNA, SNTAGT. CDR3 residues: CASSEVPGPGDQFF. The CDR3, as DNA: TGTGCCAGCAGTGAGGTCCCAGGGCCCGGGGATCAGTTCTTC.

V and J are TRBV2 and TRBJ2-1; no definite D call. The CDR3 is 11 amino acids. V lost 7 bases and J 6 bases, leaving 7 bases between the germline ends. Per the germline V gene, CDR1 is SNHLY and CDR2 is FYNNEI. The DNA of the CDR3 is TGTGCCAGCATGGGCCGCAATGAGCAGTTCTTC. This translates into CASMGRNEQFF.

This sequence joins TRBV2 and TRBJ2-2, with 10 bases matching TRBD2. The CDR3 extends over 17 amino acids. J gave up 1 base and V 7 bases, and 9 bases lay outside the gene matches. Germline V gene sequence: CDR1 SNHLY, CDR2 FYNNEI. CDR3 nucleotide sequence: TGTGCCAGCACCCTAGCGGGGGACTCTATGAACACCGGGGAGCTGTTTTTT. Translation: CASTLAGDSMNTGELFF. Full variable domain (outside the CDR3, taken from reference TRBV2 and TRBJ2-2): EPEVTQTPSHQVTQMGQEVILRCVPISNHLYFYWYRQILGQKVEFLVSFYNNEISEKSEIFDDQFSVERPDGSNFTLKIRSTKLEDSAMYFCASTLAGDSMNTGELFFGEGSRLTVL.

This chain connects TRBV20-1 to TRBJ1-4; D may be TRBD1 (5 bases). The CDR3 contains 13 residues. Germline CDR1 reads DFQATT; CDR2 reads SNEGSKA (reference sequence). Trimming left V 3 bases short and J 7 bases short, with 12 bases between. CDR3 loop: CSASEGLGEKLFF. The CDR3 DNA reads TGCAGTGCTAGTGAGGGGTTGGGTGAAAAACTGTTTTTT.